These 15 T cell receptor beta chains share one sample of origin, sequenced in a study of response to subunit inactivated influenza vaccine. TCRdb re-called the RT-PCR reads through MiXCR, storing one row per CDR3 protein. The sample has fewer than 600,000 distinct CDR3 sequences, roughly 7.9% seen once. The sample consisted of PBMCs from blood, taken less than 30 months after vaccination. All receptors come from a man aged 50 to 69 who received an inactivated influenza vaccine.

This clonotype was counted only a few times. The CDR3 DNA is TGTGCCAGCAGCTTAGAACCGGGCAGTTCCTACGAGCAGTACTTC. It encodes CASSLEPGSSYEQYF. The chain recombines TRBV7-2 with TRBJ2-7, with D unclear. CDR3 length: 15 residues. Trimming took off 1 base at V and 1 base at J, with 11 bases between the two ends. CDR1 is SGHTA and CDR2 is FQGNSA in the germline V gene.

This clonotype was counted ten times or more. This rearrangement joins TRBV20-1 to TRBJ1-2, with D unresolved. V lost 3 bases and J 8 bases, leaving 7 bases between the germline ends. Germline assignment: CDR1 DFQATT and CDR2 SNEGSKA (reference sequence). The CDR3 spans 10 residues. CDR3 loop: CSASTSGYTF. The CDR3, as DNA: TGCAGTGCTAGTACTTCCGGCTACACCTTC.

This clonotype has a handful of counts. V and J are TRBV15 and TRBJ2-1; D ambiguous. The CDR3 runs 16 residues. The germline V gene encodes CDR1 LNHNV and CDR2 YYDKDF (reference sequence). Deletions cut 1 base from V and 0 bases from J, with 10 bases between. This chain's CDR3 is CATSRGPYLSYNEQFF. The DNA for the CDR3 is TGTGCCACCAGCAGAGGACCCTACCTCTCCTACAATGAGCAGTTCTTC.

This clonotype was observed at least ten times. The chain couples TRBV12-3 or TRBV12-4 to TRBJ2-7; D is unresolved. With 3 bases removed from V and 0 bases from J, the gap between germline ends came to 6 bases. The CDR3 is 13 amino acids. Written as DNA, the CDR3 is TGTGCCAGCAGTTTGTACGCCTCCTACGAGCAGTACTTC. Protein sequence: CASSLYASYEQYF.

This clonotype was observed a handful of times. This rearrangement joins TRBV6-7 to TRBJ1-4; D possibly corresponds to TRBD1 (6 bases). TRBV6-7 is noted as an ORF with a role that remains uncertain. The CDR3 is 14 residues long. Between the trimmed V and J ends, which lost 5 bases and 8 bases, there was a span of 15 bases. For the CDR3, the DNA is TGTGCCAGCAGTCATCAGGGGCCCGGGGAAAAACTGTTTTTT. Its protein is CASSHQGPGEKLFF.

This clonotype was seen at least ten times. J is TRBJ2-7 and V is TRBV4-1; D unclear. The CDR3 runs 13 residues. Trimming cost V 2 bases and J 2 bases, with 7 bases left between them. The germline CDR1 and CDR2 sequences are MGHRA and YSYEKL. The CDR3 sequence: CASSQQHTYEQYF. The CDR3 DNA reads TGCGCCAGCAGCCAACAGCACACCTACGAGCAGTACTTC.

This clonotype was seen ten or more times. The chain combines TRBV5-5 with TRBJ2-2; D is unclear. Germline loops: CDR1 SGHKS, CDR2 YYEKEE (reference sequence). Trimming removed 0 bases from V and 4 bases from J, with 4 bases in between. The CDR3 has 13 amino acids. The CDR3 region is CASSLAVTGELFF. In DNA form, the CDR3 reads TGTGCCAGCAGCTTGGCTGTCACCGGGGAGCTGTTTTTT.

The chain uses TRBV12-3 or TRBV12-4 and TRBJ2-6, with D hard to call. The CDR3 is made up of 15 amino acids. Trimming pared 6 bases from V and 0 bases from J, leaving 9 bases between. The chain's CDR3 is CASSRLDSGANVLTF. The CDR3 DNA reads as TGTGCCAGCAGCCGGCTGGACTCTGGGGCCAACGTCCTGACTTTC.

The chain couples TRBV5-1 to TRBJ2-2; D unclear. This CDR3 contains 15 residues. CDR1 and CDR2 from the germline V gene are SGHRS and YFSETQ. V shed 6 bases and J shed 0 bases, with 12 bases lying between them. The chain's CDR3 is CASKEAAPNTGELFF. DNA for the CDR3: TGCGCCAGCAAGGAAGCCGCACCGAACACCGGGGAGCTGTTTTTT.

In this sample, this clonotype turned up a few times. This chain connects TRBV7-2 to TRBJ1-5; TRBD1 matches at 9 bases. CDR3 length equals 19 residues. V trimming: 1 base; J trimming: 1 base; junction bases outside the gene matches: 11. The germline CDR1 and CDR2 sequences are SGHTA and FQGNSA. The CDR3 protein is CASSLVTGLGTGSNQPQHF. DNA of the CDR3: TGTGCCAGCAGCTTAGTTACAGGGCTGGGGACAGGGAGCAATCAGCCCCAGCATTTT.

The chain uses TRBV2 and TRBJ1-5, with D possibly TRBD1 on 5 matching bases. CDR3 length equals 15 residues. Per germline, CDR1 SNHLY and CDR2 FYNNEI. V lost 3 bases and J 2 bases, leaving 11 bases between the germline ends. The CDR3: CASSDRVGGNQPQHF. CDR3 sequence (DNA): TGTGCCAGCAGTGACAGGGTTGGCGGCAATCAGCCCCAGCATTTT.

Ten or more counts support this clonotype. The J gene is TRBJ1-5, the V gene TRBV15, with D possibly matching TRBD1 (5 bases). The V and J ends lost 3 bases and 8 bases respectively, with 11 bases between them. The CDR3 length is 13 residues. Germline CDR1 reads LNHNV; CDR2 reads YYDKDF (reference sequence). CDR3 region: CATSRAQDKPQHF. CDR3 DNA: TGTGCCACCAGCAGGGCTCAGGACAAGCCCCAGCATTTT. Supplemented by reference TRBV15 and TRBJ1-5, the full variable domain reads DAMVIQNPRYQVTQFGKPVTLSCSQTLNHNVMYWYQQKSSQAPKLLFHYYDKDFNNEADTPDNFQSRRPNTSFCFLDIRSPGLGDTAMYLCATSRAQDKPQHFGDGTRLSIL.

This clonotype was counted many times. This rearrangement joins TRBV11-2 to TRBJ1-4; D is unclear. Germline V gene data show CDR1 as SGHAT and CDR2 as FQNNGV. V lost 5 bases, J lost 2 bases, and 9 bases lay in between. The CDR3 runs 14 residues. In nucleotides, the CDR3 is TGTGCCAGCAGCCATGTTCGGACTAATGAAAAACTGTTTTTT. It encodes CASSHVRTNEKLFF.

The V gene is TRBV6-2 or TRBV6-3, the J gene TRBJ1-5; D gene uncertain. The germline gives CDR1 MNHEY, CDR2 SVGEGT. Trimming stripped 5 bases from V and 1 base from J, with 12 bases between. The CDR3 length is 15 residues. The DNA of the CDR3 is TGTGCCAGCAGTCGGAACCTTGAAAGCAATCAGCCCCAGCATTTT. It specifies CASSRNLESNQPQHF.

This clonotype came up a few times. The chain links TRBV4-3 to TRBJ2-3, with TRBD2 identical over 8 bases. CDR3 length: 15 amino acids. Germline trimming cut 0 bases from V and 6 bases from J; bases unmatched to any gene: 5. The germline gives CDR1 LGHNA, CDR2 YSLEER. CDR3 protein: CASSQEQREWDTQYF. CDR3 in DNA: TGCGCCAGCAGCCAAGAGCAGCGGGAGTGGGATACGCAGTATTTT.